Below are 17 T cell receptor beta chains sequenced from a single sample in a study of blood T cells in healthy people across ages. Through a sample-barcoded 5' primer and a J-beta primer mix, a second PCR was run for roughly 7 to 11 cycles. MiXCR, run by TCRdb on the 5' RACE reads, gives a single entry per CDR3 protein. The repertoire consists of 1.5 million to 2 million distinct CDR3 sequences, with roughly 49% occurring once and the leading ten covering over 2%. Sequencing input: blood. The source is a middle-aged woman in good health.

This clonotype was seen a few times. The V and J genes are TRBV29-1 and TRBJ2-3; 8 bases fit TRBD2. The CDR3 totals 15 residues. With 6 bases clipped from V and 2 bases from J, the junction kept 10 bases outside the gene matches. CDR1 and CDR2 (germline): SQVTM, ANQGSEA. As DNA, the CDR3 is TGCAGCGTCCCCGGGGCGGGGGGCCTCACAGATACGCAGTATTTT. Residues: CSVPGAGGLTDTQYF.

J is TRBJ2-5 and V is TRBV20-1, with D possibly matching TRBD2 (5 bases). The CDR3 is 12 amino acids. Germline CDR1 is DFQATT and CDR2 is SNEGSKA (reference sequence). Trimming took 4 bases from V and 11 from J, leaving 17 bases between them. CDR3 in DNA: TGCAGTGCTACCCCACACGAGGAGGAGCAGTACTTC. Protein sequence: CSATPHEEEQYF.

V and J are TRBV20-1 and TRBJ2-5, with 9 bases aligning to TRBD2. The V segment lost 6 bases and the J segment 11 bases; nucleotides outside the gene matches: 16. This CDR3 contains 14 residues. Germline V CDR1 and CDR2: DFQATT, SNEGSKA (reference sequence). CDR3 amino acids: CSAKASGAHNEQYF. Written as DNA, the CDR3 is TGCAGTGCCAAAGCTAGCGGGGCTCACAATGAGCAGTACTTC.

This clonotype was observed a few times. The rearrangement links TRBV29-1 to TRBJ2-1, with a weak D call TRBD1 (5 bases). CDR3 length equals 12 residues. Germline V CDR1 and CDR2: SQVTM, ANQGSEA. The germline V and J ends were trimmed by 7 bases and 8 bases, with 15 bases remaining between them. CDR3 sequence (DNA): TGCAGCGGATCCACAGGTTTCGATGAGCAGTTCTTC. It yields the protein CSGSTGFDEQFF.

This chain joins TRBV7-9 and TRBJ1-2; a weak D match, TRBD1 (5 bases). CDR1 and CDR2 (germline): SEHNR, FQNEAQ (reference sequence). The CDR3 loop spans 16 amino acids. Trimming removed 5 bases from V and 0 bases from J, with 16 bases in between. The CDR3 DNA reads as TGTGCCAGCAGCAGCTACCAGGGACCCTCTAACTATGGCTACACCTTC. It specifies CASSSYQGPSNYGYTF.

This rearrangement joins TRBV10-3 to TRBJ2-7, with D possibly matching TRBD2 (6 bases). In germline, CDR1 is ENHRY, CDR2 SYGVKD. The V and J ends lost 2 bases and 5 bases respectively, with 13 bases between them. The CDR3 is 14 residues long. As DNA, the CDR3 is TGTGCCATCAGTGAGCGGGGGACGGGCCACGAGCAGTACTTC. Translating gives CAISERGTGHEQYF.

This clonotype turned up a few times. The chain couples TRBV4-3 to TRBJ2-3; TRBD2 aligns across 9 bases. V shed 0 bases, J shed 6 bases, and the junction held 4 bases outside the gene matches. Germline V CDR1 and CDR2: LGHNA, YSLEER. This CDR3 has 15 residues. The CDR3 loop reads CASSQENLAGDTQYF. CDR3 nucleotide sequence: TGCGCCAGCAGCCAAGAAAACCTAGCGGGGGATACGCAGTATTTT.

This clonotype was seen only a few times. The rearrangement uses TRBV12-3 or TRBV12-4 and TRBJ2-3, with D tentatively TRBD1 or TRBD2 (5 bases each). The V end lost 5 bases, the J end lost 1 base, and 16 bases lay between the germline ends. This CDR3 spans 16 amino acids. The chain's CDR3 is CASSPRGGGGTDTQYF. CDR3 in DNA: TGTGCCAGCAGTCCCCGGGGTGGGGGTGGCACAGATACGCAGTATTTT.

The chain carries TRBV4-1 and TRBJ1-6; D gene uncertain. V lost 0 bases, J lost 3 bases, and 12 bases lay in between. CDR3 length equals 17 residues. The germline V gene encodes CDR1 MGHRA and CDR2 YSYEKL. CDR3 coding DNA: TGCGCCAGCAGCCAAGATAGAGACCTGAGCTATAATTCACCCCTCCACTTT. The encoded protein is CASSQDRDLSYNSPLHF.

V gene TRBV5-1 combines with J gene TRBJ1-1; weak D call: TRBD1 (5 bases). The germline V and J ends were trimmed by 3 bases and 2 bases, with 11 bases remaining between them. There are 14 residues in the CDR3. Looked up from germline, CDR1 is SGHRS and CDR2 is YFSETQ. The DNA of the CDR3 is TGCGCCAGCAGCTCTTCGACAGCTAACACTGAAGCTTTCTTT. It specifies CASSSSTANTEAFF.

The genes are TRBV7-8 and TRBJ2-5; TRBD1 matches 8 bases. CDR1 is SGHVS, CDR2 FQNEAQ, per germline. This CDR3 spans 15 amino acids. V lost 4 bases, J lost 5 bases, and 9 bases stayed unmatched. The CDR3 DNA reads TGTGCCAGCAGCTCCCGGACAGGGAATTGGGAGACCCAGTACTTC. It translates to CASSSRTGNWETQYF.

The chain has TRBV10-2 and TRBJ2-7; the match to TRBD2 covers 15 bases. Trimming cost V 4 bases and J 4 bases; bases outside gene matches: 8. The germline V gene encodes CDR1 WSHSY and CDR2 SAAADI. There are 17 residues in the CDR3. The CDR3 DNA is TGCGCCAGCAGTGGGCCCGGACTAGCGGGGGGGGAGTACGAGCAGTACTTC. Translation: CASSGPGLAGGEYEQYF.

The chain carries TRBV20-1 and TRBJ2-5; 7 positions match TRBD1. Near its end, the DNA agrees better with TRBJ2-7, so the J call may be wrong. CDR1 and CDR2 from the germline V gene are DFQATT and SNEGSKA (reference sequence). The CDR3 length is 17 residues. The CDR3 protein is CSARGVLPGQPINEQYF. DNA for the CDR3: TGCAGTGCTAGAGGGGTTCTACCGGGACAGCCGATCAACGAGCAGTACTTC.

This clonotype has only a few counts. This rearrangement joins TRBV5-1 to TRBJ1-2, with D possibly matching TRBD1 (5 bases). V lost 3 bases and J 3 bases, leaving 12 bases between the germline ends. This CDR3 has 14 amino acids. Germline CDR1 is SGHRS and CDR2 is YFSETQ. The DNA for the CDR3 is TGCGCCAGCAGCTGGGTGGACACCCACTATGGCTACACCTTC. It specifies CASSWVDTHYGYTF. The full variable domain, rest sourced from reference TRBV5-1 and TRBJ1-2, is KAGVTQTPRYLIKTRGQQVTLSCSPISGHRSVSWYQQTPGQGLQFLFEYFSETQRNKGNFPGRFSGRQFSNSRSEMNVSTLELGDSALYLCASSWVDTHYGYTFGSGTRLTVV.

This chain joins TRBV6-2 or TRBV6-3 and TRBJ2-5, with D perhaps TRBD1 (6 bases). Between the trimmed V and J ends, which lost 2 bases and 0 bases, there was a span of 19 bases. In germline, CDR1 is MNHEY, CDR2 SVGEGT. This CDR3 has 18 amino acids. The CDR3 nucleotides read TGTGCCAGCAGTTACAACCCCAGGGGCGCCGGAAACCAAGAGACCCAGTACTTC. This sequence encodes CASSYNPRGAGNQETQYF.

The sample holds many counts of this clonotype. The rearrangement joins TRBV9 to TRBJ2-1; D is possibly TRBD1 or TRBD2 (5 bases each). CDR1 and CDR2 (germline): SGDLS, YYNGEE. V was shortened by 3 bases and J by 8 bases, with 9 bases between the two germline ends. The CDR3 is 12 amino acids. In DNA form, the CDR3 reads TGTGCCAGCAGCGAGCTGGGGGATGAGCAGTTCTTC. Protein sequence: CASSELGDEQFF. Full variable domain (missing parts from reference TRBV9 and TRBJ2-1): DSGVTQTPKHLITATGQRVTLRCSPRSGDLSVYWYQQSLDQGLQFLIQYYNGEERAKGNILERFSAQQFPDLHSELNLSSLELGDSALYFCASSELGDEQFFGPGTRLTVL.

This clonotype was counted ten times or more. V and J are TRBV7-8 and TRBJ1-6; the D is unclear. The V end was cut by 1 base, the J end by 7 bases, with 14 bases between. Looked up from germline, CDR1 is SGHVS and CDR2 is FQNEAQ. CDR3 length: 16 amino acids. CDR3 nucleotide sequence: TGTGCCAGCAGCTTAGAGGAGGCAGGAGCCAATTCACCCCTCCACTTT. Encoded protein: CASSLEEAGANSPLHF.